The 30 T cell receptor beta chains below were found in one sample sequenced in a study of glioma-infiltrating T cells (dated by TCRdb to the mid-2010s). The instrument given in TCRdb is Illumina MiSeq. TCR alpha and beta CDR3 regions were amplified with the iRepertoire nested amplicon-rescue multiplex PCR (arm-PCR) platform from RNA. Using fastp at Q25 and MiXCR, TCRdb reprocessed the public reads and kept productive beta chains. Every CDR3 protein is listed once, alongside the most common genes and DNA of its rows. The sample table contains more than 110,000 distinct CDR3 sequences; only one count was recorded for around 42% of them. About 18% of the sample comes from the top ten. Sequencing was carried out using glioma tissue, nonneoplastic brain tissue, or PBMCs (not recorded which). Receptors originate from a human donor with low-grade glioma or glioblastoma, undergoing nonglioma brain surgery, or in good health (not recorded which).

V usage is TRBV6-6 and J usage is TRBJ2-5, with a weak D call TRBD2 (5 bases). Germline V gene lookup returns CDR1 MNHNY and CDR2 SVGAGI (reference sequence). This CDR3 is 13 amino acids long. V lost 10 bases, J lost 4 bases, and 16 bases lay in between. The CDR3 bases are TGTGCCACCCGGACTCGGTTACCAGAGACCCAGTACTTC. It is translated as CATRTRLPETQYF.

The V gene is TRBV19, the J gene TRBJ2-3, with 7 bases identical to TRBD2. This CDR3 is built from 13 residues. Germline CDR1 reads LNHDA; CDR2 reads SQIVND (reference sequence). Unmatched junction bases numbered 5, after V lost 5 bases and J lost 6 bases. The CDR3 protein is CASSGLGLDTQYF. CDR3 sequence (DNA): TGTGCCAGTAGTGGACTAGGGCTCGATACGCAGTATTTT.

This rearrangement joins TRBV11-2 to TRBJ1-1, with D perhaps TRBD1 (5 bases). Germline CDR1 is SGHAT and CDR2 is FQNNGV. V was pared by 11 bases and J by 1 base, with 14 bases between. This CDR3 contains 13 residues. The CDR3 loop is CAGRQIQNTEAFF. The CDR3 DNA follows: TGTGCCGGCCGACAGATACAGAACACTGAAGCTTTCTTT.

The V and J genes are TRBV20-1 and TRBJ2-5; maybe TRBD1 (6 bases). The CDR3 contains 15 residues. V was clipped by 2 bases and J by 5 bases, with 18 bases between them. Per the germline V gene, CDR1 is DFQATT and CDR2 is SNEGSKA (reference sequence). This CDR3 reads CSARRGGPRGETQYF. Written as DNA, the CDR3 is TGCAGTGCTAGACGTGGTGGACCCAGGGGCGAGACCCAGTACTTC.

This clonotype was observed once. The V gene is TRBV29-1, the J gene TRBJ2-5, with D perhaps given as TRBD1 or TRBD2 (7 bases each). The germline V gene has CDR1 SQVTM and CDR2 ANQGSEA. There are 12 residues in the CDR3. V was shortened by 7 bases and J by 5 bases, with 14 bases between the two germline ends. DNA of the CDR3: TGCAGCGCCCAGGGGGGGGACGAGACCCAGTACTTC. This encodes CSAQGGDETQYF.

V is TRBV20-1 and J is TRBJ2-7, with D maybe TRBD2 (5 bases). V was cut by 1 base and J by 3 bases, with 7 bases left in between. This CDR3 contains 12 residues. Germline V lookup: CDR1 DFQATT, CDR2 SNEGSKA (reference sequence). The CDR3 spells CSARGGVYEQYF. The CDR3 region has the DNA TGCAGTGCTAGAGGGGGAGTCTACGAGCAGTACTTC.

V is TRBV4-2 and J is TRBJ1-1; D is unclear. Germline CDR1 and CDR2: LGHNA and YNFKEQ. CDR3 size: 15 residues. V was shortened by 0 bases and J by 1 base, with 9 bases between the two germline ends. CDR3 amino acids: CASSQDRNRNTEAFF. The CDR3 region has the DNA TGTGCCAGCAGCCAAGATAGGAACCGGAACACTGAAGCTTTCTTT.

This clonotype was observed a handful of times. The chain couples TRBV28 to TRBJ1-1; 10 positions match TRBD1. Germline CDR1 and CDR2: MDHEN and SYDVKM. J lost 6 bases, V lost 7 bases, and 11 bases had no gene match. The CDR3 consists of 15 residues. The CDR3 sequence: CASTPGTGVRAEAFF. The CDR3 DNA reads as TGTGCCAGCACCCCGGGGACAGGGGTAAGGGCTGAAGCTTTCTTT. Together with reference TRBV28 and TRBJ1-1, the CDR3 gives the full variable domain: DVKVTQSSRYLVKRTGEKVFLECVQDMDHENMFWYRQDPGLGLRLIYFSYDVKMKEKGDIPEGYSVSREKKERFSLILESASTNQTSMYLCASTPGTGVRAEAFFGQGTRLTVV.

This chain links TRBV10-3 with TRBJ2-2; D remains unclear. There are 13 residues in the CDR3. Per the germline V gene, CDR1 is ENHRY and CDR2 is SYGVKD. With 1 base removed from V and 9 bases from J, the gap between germline ends came to 9 bases. The CDR3 loop is CAISEWAERELFF. Written as DNA, the CDR3 is TGTGCCATCAGTGAGTGGGCGGAAAGGGAGCTGTTTTTT.

The rearrangement joins TRBV6-1 to TRBJ2-6, with D perhaps given as TRBD1 or TRBD2 (5 bases each). V was pared by 5 bases and J by 8 bases, with 19 bases between. This CDR3 is built from 16 residues. Germline V gene sequence: CDR1 MNHNS, CDR2 SASEGT. As DNA, the CDR3 is TGTGCCAGCAGTCCCCACGGGGCGGGTTTGTCCAACGTCCTGACTTTC. Translation gives CASSPHGAGLSNVLTF.

A remark on this clonotype: One junction end disagrees with the germline gene, perhaps due to a read error. This CDR3 reads CASNRQGQETQHF. CDR3 coding DNA: TGTGCCAGCAACCGACAGGGCCAAGAGACCCAGCACTTC. The genes are TRBV6-1 and TRBJ2-5, with TRBD1 matching over 7 bases. The CDR3 loop spans 13 amino acids. Germline CDR1 reads MNHNS; CDR2 reads SASEGT.

The chain carries TRBV11-2 and TRBJ2-3, with 12 bases that match TRBD1. The CDR3 is 15 residues long. The V gene's germline CDR1 is SGHAT and CDR2 FQNNGV. After removal of 5 bases from V and 7 bases from J, the junction contained 7 bases not matched to a gene. CDR3 nucleotide sequence: TGTGCCAGCAGCCGCCGGGACAGGGGGCTTAATACGCAGTATTTT. It yields the protein CASSRRDRGLNTQYF.

This clonotype was seen only once. The chain links TRBV19 to TRBJ2-5; D ambiguous. The J call may be incorrect, as the DNA end agrees better with TRBJ2-7. There are 14 residues in the CDR3. From germline, CDR1 is LNHDA and CDR2 SQIVND (reference sequence). Here the CDR3 DNA reads TGTGCCAGTAGTATGACACTTACCACCTACGAGCAGTACTTC. Amino acids: CASSMTLTTYEQYF.

The gene calls are TRBV7-9 and TRBJ2-7; perhaps TRBD2 as D (6 bases). The CDR3 has 15 amino acids. With 3 bases removed from V and 2 bases from J, the gap between germline ends came to 14 bases. The germline V gene has CDR1 SEHNR and CDR2 FQNEAQ (reference sequence). Written as DNA, the CDR3 is TGTGCCAGCAGCTTCGACGGGAGACCCACCTACGAGCAGTACTTC. This sequence encodes CASSFDGRPTYEQYF. The full variable domain, completed using reference TRBV7-9 and TRBJ2-7, is DTGVSQNPRHKITKRGQNVTFRCDPISEHNRLYWYRQTLGQGPEFLTYFQNEAQLEKSRLLSDRFSAERPKGSFSTLEIQRTEQGDSAMYLCASSFDGRPTYEQYFGPGTRLTVT.

The chain recombines TRBV20-1 with TRBJ2-1; 7 positions match TRBD2. The CDR3 consists of 14 residues. The germline gives CDR1 DFQATT, CDR2 SNEGSKA (reference sequence). The junction had 10 bases not matched to a gene; V was cut back by 8 bases and J by 3 bases. CDR3 loop: CSPSSGQNYNEQFF. CDR3 in DNA: TGCAGTCCCAGTAGCGGGCAGAACTACAATGAGCAGTTCTTC.

The chain uses TRBV20-1 and TRBJ2-7; 9 bases line up with TRBD2. CDR3 length equals 14 residues. CDR1 is DFQATT, CDR2 SNEGSKA, per germline (reference sequence). The trim removed 5 bases at V and 3 bases at J, leaving 8 bases unmatched. The DNA for the CDR3 is TGCAGTGCTTCCATAGCGGGAGCTTACTACGAGCAGTACTTC. This gives the protein CSASIAGAYYEQYF.

This clonotype was seen more than once but under ten times. The chain recombines TRBV7-9 with TRBJ2-3; 11 bases are shared with TRBD2. J gave up 4 bases and V 3 bases, and 15 bases lay outside the gene matches. Per germline, CDR1 SEHNR and CDR2 FQNEAQ (reference sequence). There are 19 residues in the CDR3. The CDR3 here is CASSFSTSGRSWVPDTQYF. The CDR3 DNA is TGTGCCAGCAGCTTCTCCACTAGCGGGAGAAGTTGGGTCCCAGATACGCAGTATTTT.

This chain links TRBV18 with TRBJ1-5; TRBD1 matches 7 bases. Germline assignment: CDR1 KGHSH and CDR2 LQKENI. V lost 5 bases to trimming and J lost 7 bases; unmatched junction nucleotides: 8. The CDR3 length is 14 residues. CDR3 loop: CASSSNRGEQPQHF. The CDR3 nucleotides read TGTGCCAGCTCATCGAACAGGGGTGAGCAGCCCCAGCATTTT.

This clonotype was found a few times. This rearrangement joins TRBV20-1 to TRBJ2-3; D gene ambiguous. Trimming pared 4 bases from V and 2 bases from J, leaving 10 bases between. The CDR3 extends over 13 amino acids. Germline V lookup: CDR1 DFQATT, CDR2 SNEGSKA (reference sequence). CDR3 region: CSATLDATDTQYF. For the CDR3, the DNA is TGCAGTGCTACCCTGGATGCCACAGATACGCAGTATTTT.

The gene calls are TRBV6-2 or TRBV6-3 and TRBJ2-1; 9 bases align to TRBD2. Trimming took 6 bases from V and 7 from J; bases not matched to a gene: 10. This CDR3 comprises 15 residues. Looked up from germline, CDR1 is MNHEY and CDR2 is SVGEGT. The CDR3 sequence: CASRQTSGGYNEQFF. CDR3 nucleotides: TGTGCCAGCAGACAGACTAGCGGAGGTTATAATGAGCAGTTCTTC.

This sequence joins TRBV6-1 and TRBJ1-1; 8 bases are a match to TRBD1. The CDR3 length is 14 residues. Looked up from germline, CDR1 is MNHNS and CDR2 is SASEGT. V was clipped by 6 bases and J by 5 bases; unmatched bases: 8. The CDR3 region has the DNA TGTGCCAGCAGCGGTACAGGGGGGAGGACTGAAGCTTTCTTT. Residues: CASSGTGGRTEAFF.

This sequence joins TRBV7-9 and TRBJ2-5, with TRBD2 matching 10 bases. The trim removed 8 bases at V and 2 bases at J, leaving 8 bases unmatched. CDR3 length equals 15 residues. Germline loops: CDR1 SEHNR, CDR2 FQNEAQ (reference sequence). CDR3 amino acids: CASQVTSGIQETQYF. CDR3 nucleotides: TGTGCCAGCCAAGTTACTAGCGGGATTCAAGAGACCCAGTACTTC.

The V call is TRBV6-6, the J call TRBJ1-2; 10 bases are a match to TRBD1. Germline CDR1 reads MNHNY; CDR2 reads SVGAGI (reference sequence). V was clipped by 2 bases and J by 7 bases; unmatched bases: 7. The CDR3 length is 15 residues. The CDR3 nucleotides are TGTGCCAGCAGTTACACCGGGACAGGGGTTTCTGGCTACACCTTC. As protein: CASSYTGTGVSGYTF.

The J gene is TRBJ2-3, the V gene TRBV20-1, with D maybe TRBD2 (7 bases). V gave up 6 bases and J gave up 2 bases, with 21 bases separating them. The CDR3 runs 16 residues. The V gene's germline CDR1 is DFQATT and CDR2 SNEGSKA (reference sequence). CDR3 nucleotide sequence: TGCAGTGCCACGACGATGAGGGGGGGCCCCACAGATACGCAGTATTTT. This sequence encodes CSATTMRGGPTDTQYF.

The chain recombines TRBV2 with TRBJ2-7; D perhaps matches TRBD2 (6 bases). The CDR3 length is 15 residues. The germline CDR1 and CDR2 sequences are SNHLY and FYNNEI. The V end was cut by 8 bases, the J end by 4 bases, with 21 bases between. The CDR3 coding sequence is TGTGCCAGCCAGTCAGTCCAGGAGGGGCGTTACGAGCAGTACTTC. This codes for CASQSVQEGRYEQYF.

This clonotype was detected a few times. V usage is TRBV7-8 and J usage is TRBJ1-3; D call uncertain. The germline V and J ends were trimmed by 5 bases and 1 base, with 15 bases remaining between them. The CDR3 is made up of 16 amino acids. CDR1 SGHVS and CDR2 FQNEAQ come from the germline V gene. DNA for the CDR3: TGTGCCAGCAGCCGGACCATGGTAGAATCTGGAAACACCATATATTTT. This sequence encodes CASSRTMVESGNTIYF.

The CDR3 DNA is TGTGCCAGCAGACGAAAGAGGGCCTATAATTCACCCCTCCACTTT. Amino acid sequence: CASRRKRAYNSPLHF. The chain is built from TRBV6-1 and TRBJ1-6; D remains ambiguous. V lost 6 bases and J lost 2, with 11 bases in between. CDR3 size: 15 residues. Germline lookup yields CDR1 MNHNS and CDR2 SASEGT.

The rearrangement uses TRBV14 and TRBJ2-2; D is uncertain. There are 13 residues in the CDR3. Germline CDR1 and CDR2: SGHDN and FVKESK. Trimming removed 2 bases from V and 6 bases from J, with 7 bases in between. CDR3 coding DNA: TGTGCCAGCAGCCAAAATCACCCCGGGGAGCTGTTTTTT. Translated, it gives CASSQNHPGELFF.

In its sample, this clonotype was seen a few times. The chain carries TRBV6-5 and TRBJ2-2; D remains unclear. V dropped 2 bases and J dropped 4 bases, with 11 bases sitting between them. The CDR3 is made up of 15 amino acids. The germline V gene encodes CDR1 MNHEY and CDR2 SVGAGI. As DNA, the CDR3 is TGTGCCAGCAGTTACCCACTAATTAGCACCGGGGAGCTGTTTTTT. Translated, it gives CASSYPLISTGELFF.

This clonotype was counted only a few times. The V gene is TRBV20-1, the J gene TRBJ2-3; 8 bases match TRBD1. There are 15 residues in the CDR3. With V trimmed by 1 base and J by 2 bases, 5 bases remained unmatched. Germline assignment: CDR1 DFQATT and CDR2 SNEGSKA (reference sequence). The CDR3 protein is CSARGRQGFTDTQYF. In nucleotides, the CDR3 is TGCAGTGCTAGAGGCAGACAGGGGTTCACAGATACGCAGTATTTT.